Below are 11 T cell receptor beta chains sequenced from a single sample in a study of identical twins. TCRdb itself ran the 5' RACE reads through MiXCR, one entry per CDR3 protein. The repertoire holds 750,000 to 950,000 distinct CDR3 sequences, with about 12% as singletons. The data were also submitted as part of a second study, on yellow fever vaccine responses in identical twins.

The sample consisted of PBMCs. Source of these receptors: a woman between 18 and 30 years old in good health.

CDR3 bases: TGCAGTGCGTCAGCGGGACTAGCGGGAGAACGGCAGTTCTTC. It translates to CSASAGLAGERQFF. The genes are TRBV20-1 and TRBJ2-1; TRBD2 matches at 14 bases. Germline V lookup: CDR1 DFQATT, CDR2 SNEGSKA (reference sequence). CDR3 length equals 14 residues. The ends lost 6 bases at V and 12 bases at J; junction bases unmatched: 10.

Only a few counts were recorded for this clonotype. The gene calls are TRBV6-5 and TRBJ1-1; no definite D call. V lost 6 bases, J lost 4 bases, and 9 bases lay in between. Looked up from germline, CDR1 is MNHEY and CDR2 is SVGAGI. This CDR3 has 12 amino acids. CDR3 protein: CASSPAPTEAFF. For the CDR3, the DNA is TGTGCCAGCAGCCCAGCGCCCACTGAAGCTTTCTTT.

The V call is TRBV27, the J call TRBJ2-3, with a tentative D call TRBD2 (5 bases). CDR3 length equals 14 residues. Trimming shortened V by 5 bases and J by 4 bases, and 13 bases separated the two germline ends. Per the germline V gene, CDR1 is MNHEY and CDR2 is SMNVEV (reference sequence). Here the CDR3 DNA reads TGTGCCAGCAGTCGGGGTAGCCGGTCAGATACGCAGTATTTT. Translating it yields CASSRGSRSDTQYF.

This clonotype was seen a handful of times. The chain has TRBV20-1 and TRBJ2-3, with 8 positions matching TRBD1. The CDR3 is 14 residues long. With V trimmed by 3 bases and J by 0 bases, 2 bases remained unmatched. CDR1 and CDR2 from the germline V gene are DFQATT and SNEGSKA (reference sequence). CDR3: CSASRDRSTDTQYF. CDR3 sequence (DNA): TGCAGTGCTAGCCGGGACAGGAGCACAGATACGCAGTATTTT.

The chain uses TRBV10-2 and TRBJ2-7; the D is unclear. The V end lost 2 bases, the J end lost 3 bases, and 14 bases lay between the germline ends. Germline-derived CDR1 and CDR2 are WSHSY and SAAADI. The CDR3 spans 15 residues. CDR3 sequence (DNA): TGCGCCAGCAGTGAGCCCGACCGAAGTAACTACGAGCAGTACGTC. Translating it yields CASSEPDRSNYEQYV.

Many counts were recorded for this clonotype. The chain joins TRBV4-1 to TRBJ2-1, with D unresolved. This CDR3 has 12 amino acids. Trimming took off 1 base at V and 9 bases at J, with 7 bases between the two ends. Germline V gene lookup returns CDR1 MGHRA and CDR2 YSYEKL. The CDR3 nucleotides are TGCGCCAGCAGCCAAGCAGTGGGTGAGCAGTTCTTC. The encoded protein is CASSQAVGEQFF.

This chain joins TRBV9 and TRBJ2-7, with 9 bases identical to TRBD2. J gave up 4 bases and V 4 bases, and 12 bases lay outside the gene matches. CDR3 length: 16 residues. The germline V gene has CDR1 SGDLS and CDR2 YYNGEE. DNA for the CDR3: TGTGCCAGCAGCCCCAGATCCCCTAGCGGGGCGTACGAGCAGTACTTC. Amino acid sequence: CASSPRSPSGAYEQYF.

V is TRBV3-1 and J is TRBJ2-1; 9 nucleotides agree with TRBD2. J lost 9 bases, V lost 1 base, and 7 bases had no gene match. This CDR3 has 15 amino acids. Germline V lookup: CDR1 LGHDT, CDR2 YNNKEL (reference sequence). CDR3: CASSQGNSGSGEQFF. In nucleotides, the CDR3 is TGTGCCAGCAGCCAAGGGAATAGCGGGAGTGGTGAGCAGTTCTTC.

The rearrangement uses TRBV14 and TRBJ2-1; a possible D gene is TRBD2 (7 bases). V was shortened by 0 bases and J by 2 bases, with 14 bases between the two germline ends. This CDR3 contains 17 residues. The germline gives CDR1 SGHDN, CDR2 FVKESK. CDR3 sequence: CASSQDRGGTTYNEQFF. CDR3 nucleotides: TGTGCCAGCAGCCAAGATAGGGGGGGGACCACCTACAATGAGCAGTTCTTC.

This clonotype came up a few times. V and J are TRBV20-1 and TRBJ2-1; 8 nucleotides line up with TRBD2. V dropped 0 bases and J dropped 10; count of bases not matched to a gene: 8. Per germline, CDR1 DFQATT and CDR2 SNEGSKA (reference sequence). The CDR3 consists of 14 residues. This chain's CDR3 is CSARDRGGSGEQFF. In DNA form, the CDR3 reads TGCAGTGCTAGAGATCGGGGGGGATCTGGAGAGCAGTTCTTC.

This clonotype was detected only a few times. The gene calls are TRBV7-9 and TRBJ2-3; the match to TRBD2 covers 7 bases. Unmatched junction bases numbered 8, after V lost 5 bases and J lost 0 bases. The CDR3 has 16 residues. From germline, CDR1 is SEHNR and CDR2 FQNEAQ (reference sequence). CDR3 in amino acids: CASSKLAGSSTDTQYF. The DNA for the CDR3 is TGTGCCAGCAGCAAATTAGCGGGCTCTAGCACAGATACGCAGTATTTT.